This T cell receptor beta chain was retrieved from a study of control samples from healthy donors and cancer patients. Some clones are missing from TCRdb's copy, which holds only in-frame ones; the method was immunoSEQ multiplex PCR. Of 100,000 or so clones in the sample, about four fifths are singletons; the top ten hold 13%. The V segment lost 4 bases and the J segment 5 bases; nucleotides outside the gene matches: 14. The CDR3 extends over 17 amino acids. The germline gives CDR1 SGDLS, CDR2 YYNGEE. The sequenced material came from blood. This clonotype was sampled from a woman aged 45 to 65 in good health. J is TRBJ2-1 and V is TRBV9; 8 bases agree with TRBD1. CDR3 amino acids: CASSPRGDRKGDNEQFF. Written as DNA, the CDR3 is TGTGCCAGCAGCCCCCGCGGGGACAGGAAAGGAGACAATGAGCAGTTCTTC.